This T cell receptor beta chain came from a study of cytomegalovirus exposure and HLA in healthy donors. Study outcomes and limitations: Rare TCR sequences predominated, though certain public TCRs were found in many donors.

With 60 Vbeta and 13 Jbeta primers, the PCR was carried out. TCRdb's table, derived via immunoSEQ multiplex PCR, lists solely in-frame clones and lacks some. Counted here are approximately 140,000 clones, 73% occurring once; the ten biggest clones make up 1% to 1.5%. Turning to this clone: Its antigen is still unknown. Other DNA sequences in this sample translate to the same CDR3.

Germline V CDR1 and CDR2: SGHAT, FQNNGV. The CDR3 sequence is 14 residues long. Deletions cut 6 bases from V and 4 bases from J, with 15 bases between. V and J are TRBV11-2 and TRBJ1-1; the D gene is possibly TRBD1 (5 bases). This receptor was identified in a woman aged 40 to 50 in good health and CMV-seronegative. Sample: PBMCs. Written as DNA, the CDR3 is TGTGCCAGCAGGGGTGTAAAGGGGATCACTGAAGCTTTCTTT. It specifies CASRGVKGITEAFF.